One sample yielded the 16 T cell receptor beta chains listed below, sequenced in a study of long-term antiretroviral therapy in people with HIV. The immunoSEQ assay was v3.0, run at survey level. Profiling relied on immunoSEQ multiplex PCR, and the TCRdb table lists in-frame clones only, not all of them. The data show approximately 20,000 clones, with approximately 86% seen just once and 3.5% to 4.5% held by the top ten. Sequencing used unsorted PBMCs, obtained 2.1 years after starting antiretroviral therapy. The receptors shown here come from a man in his late teens or twenties with HIV.

The CDR3 reads CASSLPLAGVYEQFF. The CDR3 DNA is TGTGCCAGCAGCCTCCCGTTAGCGGGAGTGTATGAGCAGTTCTTC. The chain couples TRBV5-4 to TRBJ2-1, with 9 bases aligning to TRBD2. Looked up from germline, CDR1 is SGHNT and CDR2 is YYREEE (reference sequence). Unmatched junction bases numbered 10, after V lost 4 bases and J lost 8 bases. This CDR3 contains 15 residues.

The J gene is TRBJ2-7, the V gene TRBV6-5, with 8 bases that match TRBD1. Looked up from germline, CDR1 is MNHEY and CDR2 is SVGAGI. Germline trimming cut 7 bases from V and 3 bases from J; bases unmatched to any gene: 5. CDR3 length: 13 amino acids. As DNA, the CDR3 is TGTGCCAGCACCTTCGGACAGGGCTACGAGCAGTACTTC. Translating it yields CASTFGQGYEQYF.

The CDR3 is CASSVELASEQYF. CDR3 DNA sequence: TGTGCCAGCAGCGTAGAACTAGCGAGCGAGCAGTACTTC. The chain carries TRBV9 and TRBJ2-7; 7 bases are shared with TRBD2. This CDR3 comprises 13 residues. V was clipped by 0 bases and J by 6 bases; unmatched bases: 3. Germline lookup yields CDR1 SGDLS and CDR2 YYNGEE.

This clone showed up just once. J is TRBJ1-1 and V is TRBV19; D unresolved. There are 13 residues in the CDR3. In germline, CDR1 is LNHDA, CDR2 SQIVND (reference sequence). The ends were cut back, 9 bases at V and 5 bases at J, with 16 bases in the middle. The CDR3, as DNA: TGTGCCAGCGGTGGACCGGCTGTGACTGAAGCTTTCTTT. This encodes CASGGPAVTEAFF.

The gene calls are TRBV7-9 and TRBJ2-1; possibly TRBD1 or TRBD2 for D (5 bases each). The CDR3 contains 16 residues. Germline V lookup: CDR1 SEHNR, CDR2 FQNEAQ (reference sequence). V lost 6 bases to trimming and J lost 2 bases, with 17 bases between them. Here the CDR3 reads CASSPRDHLAYNEQFF. The CDR3 DNA follows: TGTGCCAGCAGTCCACGGGACCATTTAGCCTACAATGAGCAGTTCTTC.

The rearrangement links TRBV6-5 to TRBJ2-7; no reliable D call. In germline, CDR1 is MNHEY, CDR2 SVGAGI. The V end was cut by 6 bases, the J end by 0 bases, with 3 bases between. This CDR3 has 11 amino acids. The CDR3 sequence is CASRSSYEQYF. In nucleotides, the CDR3 is TGTGCCAGCAGGAGCTCCTACGAGCAGTACTTC.

This sequence joins TRBV19 and TRBJ2-2; D possibly corresponds to TRBD2 (5 bases). V gave up 9 bases and J gave up 1 base, with 12 bases separating them. In germline, CDR1 is LNHDA, CDR2 SQIVND (reference sequence). The CDR3 has 14 amino acids. CDR3 sequence reads: CASRDYQNTGELFF. In nucleotides, the CDR3 is TGTGCCAGCCGAGACTACCAGAACACCGGGGAGCTGTTTTTT.

V gene TRBV19 combines with J gene TRBJ2-3, with 10 bases matching TRBD1. Germline V gene sequence: CDR1 LNHDA, CDR2 SQIVND (reference sequence). Trimming at V came to 5 bases and at J to 6 bases, leaving 11 bases not matched to a gene. The length of the CDR3 is 16 residues. CDR3 protein: CASSLTGGISGDTQYF. The DNA of the CDR3 is TGTGCCAGTAGTTTGACAGGGGGCATTTCGGGGGATACGCAGTATTTT.

The chain is built from TRBV5-1 and TRBJ2-6; either TRBD1 or TRBD2 may fit D (5 bases each). Germline values: CDR1 SGHRS, CDR2 YFSETQ. The CDR3 is 14 amino acids. The germline V and J ends were trimmed by 5 bases and 0 bases, with 6 bases remaining between them. CDR3 in DNA: TGCGCCAGCAGTGGGACCTCTGGGGCCAACGTCCTGACTTTC. Amino acids: CASSGTSGANVLTF.

The chain uses TRBV4-2 and TRBJ2-7; TRBD1 agrees at 7 bases. Germline CDR1 LGHNA, CDR2 YNFKEQ. V lost 3 bases, J lost 3 bases, and 5 bases stayed unmatched. The CDR3 is 14 amino acids. The CDR3: CASSQAQGVYEQYF. For the CDR3, the DNA is TGTGCCAGCAGCCAGGCCCAGGGGGTCTACGAGCAGTACTTC.

This chain uses TRBV7-2 with TRBJ2-7, with D perhaps matching TRBD2 (5 bases). The CDR3 has 14 residues. V dropped 3 bases and J dropped 2 bases, with 11 bases sitting between them. The germline CDR1 and CDR2 sequences are SGHTA and FQGNSA. The CDR3 sequence is CASSFGGSTYEQYF. DNA for the CDR3: TGTGCCAGCAGCTTCGGCGGGTCGACCTACGAGCAGTACTTC.

V usage is TRBV9 and J usage is TRBJ2-2, with 7 bases matching TRBD2. CDR1 and CDR2 from the germline V gene are SGDLS and YYNGEE. The CDR3 has 15 residues. Losses at the gene ends were 0 bases for V and 5 bases for J; bases not matched to a gene: 4. The CDR3 region has the DNA TGTGCCAGCAGCGTAGTGGATAGCGGGACCGGGGAGCTGTTTTTT. It specifies CASSVVDSGTGELFF. The full variable domain, rest sourced from reference TRBV9 and TRBJ2-2, is DSGVTQTPKHLITATGQRVTLRCSPRSGDLSVYWYQQSLDQGLQFLIQYYNGEERAKGNILERFSAQQFPDLHSELNLSSLELGDSALYFCASSVVDSGTGELFFGEGSRLTVL.

The rearrangement joins TRBV9 to TRBJ1-5, with a possible D match to TRBD1 (5 bases). V was cut by 2 bases and J by 3 bases, with 9 bases left in between. The CDR3 is made up of 14 amino acids. CDR1 is SGDLS and CDR2 is YYNGEE in the germline V gene. DNA for the CDR3: TGTGCCAGCAGCGTGGGGGGGGACAATCAGCCCCAGCATTTT. Its translation: CASSVGGDNQPQHF.

This chain uses TRBV4-3 with TRBJ1-4; no reliable D call. The V end was cut by 3 bases, the J end by 3 bases, with 14 bases between. The CDR3 loop spans 16 amino acids. Germline V gene sequence: CDR1 LGHNA, CDR2 YSLEER. CDR3 residues: CASSHEGRVSNEKLFF. In DNA, the CDR3 is TGCGCCAGCAGCCACGAAGGGCGAGTATCTAATGAAAAACTGTTTTTT.

The chain carries TRBV11-2 and TRBJ2-1; 9 bases are a match to TRBD1. CDR1 and CDR2 (germline): SGHAT, FQNNGV. Germline trimming cut 5 bases from V and 6 bases from J; bases unmatched to any gene: 8. CDR3 length: 15 residues. The CDR3: CASSPIKGQGNEQFF. The CDR3 DNA is TGTGCCAGCAGCCCTATTAAGGGACAGGGCAATGAGCAGTTCTTC.

V and J are TRBV4-3 and TRBJ2-7; D is perhaps TRBD2 (5 bases). This CDR3 spans 13 amino acids. CDR1 is LGHNA and CDR2 is YSLEER in the germline V gene. V lost 3 bases, J lost 4 bases, and 10 bases lay in between. The CDR3 here is CASSHPGGYEQYF. The CDR3 coding sequence is TGCGCCAGCAGCCACCCTGGAGGTTACGAGCAGTACTTC.